The present TCR beta chain was sequenced within a study of control samples from healthy donors and cancer patients. CDR1 is MNHEY, CDR2 SVGAGI, per germline. The CDR3 runs to 14 residues. Trimming cost V 7 bases and J 6 bases; bases outside gene matches: 8. Generated by immunoSEQ multiplex PCR, the TCRdb table keeps only in-frame clones and is missing some. This repertoire shows fewer than 110,000 clones, around 89% found once; its top ten account for roughly 19%. The clonotype comes from a man between 60 and 70 years old with lung cancer. What was sequenced was PBMCs. This chain links TRBV6-5 with TRBJ2-7; TRBD2 agrees at 11 bases. The CDR3 loop reads CASIFTSGGTEQYF. As DNA, the CDR3 is TGTGCCAGCATTTTCACTAGCGGGGGTACCGAGCAGTACTTC.